Below, 9 T cell receptor beta chains from the same sample are listed, as sequenced in a study of T cells in localized non-small cell lung cancer. Assay used: immunoSEQ multiplex PCR; TCRdb lists only in-frame clones, some missing. The sample consists of roughly 40,000 clones, approximately 88% of them appearing once. Sequencing used peripheral blood, obtained before any cancer treatment. The receptors were sampled from a woman aged 35-70 years with stage I lung adenocarcinoma.

This sequence joins TRBV7-2 and TRBJ2-7; 7 bases agree with TRBD2. Germline CDR1 reads SGHTA; CDR2 reads FQGNSA. This CDR3 spans 14 amino acids. V lost 1 base to trimming and J lost 6 bases; unmatched junction nucleotides: 6. Here the CDR3 reads CASSLGQPGGEQYF. The CDR3 bases are TGTGCCAGCAGCTTAGGGCAGCCGGGAGGCGAGCAGTACTTC.

This clone came up a few times. The chain combines TRBV15 with TRBJ1-5; D is unresolved. The germline CDR1 and CDR2 sequences are LNHNV and YYDKDF (reference sequence). CDR3 length: 16 residues. Trimming cost V 0 bases and J 4 bases, with 13 bases left between them. The CDR3 DNA reads as TGTGCCACCAGCAGAGATGTGGGGAGGGAGAATCAGCCCCAGCATTTT. This sequence encodes CATSRDVGRENQPQHF.

This sequence joins TRBV5-1 and TRBJ1-3, with 7 bases that match TRBD1. The CDR3 spans 13 residues. From germline, CDR1 is SGHRS and CDR2 YFSETQ. Trimming cost V 1 base and J 10 bases; bases outside gene matches: 5. As DNA, the CDR3 is TGCGCCAGCAGCTTGCCAACGACAGGGACCATATATTTT. Protein product: CASSLPTTGTIYF.

This chain joins TRBV19 and TRBJ1-5; 10 positions agree with TRBD1. With 6 bases clipped from V and 0 bases from J, the junction kept 26 bases outside the gene matches. CDR1 LNHDA and CDR2 SQIVND come from the germline V gene (reference sequence). The CDR3 runs 23 residues. The CDR3 reads CASRLRGDRGPLWTRNSNQPQHF. The CDR3 bases are TGTGCCAGTAGATTGCGCGGGGACAGGGGCCCTTTGTGGACTCGGAATAGCAATCAGCCCCAGCATTTT.

This chain joins TRBV30 and TRBJ1-1, with 11 bases lining up with TRBD1. This CDR3 is built from 15 residues. Trimming cost V 2 bases and J 4 bases; bases outside gene matches: 6. Germline V gene data show CDR1 as GTSNPN and CDR2 as SVGIG (reference sequence). CDR3 residues: CAWSFTGTGGTEAFF. CDR3 nucleotide sequence: TGTGCCTGGAGTTTTACCGGGACAGGGGGCACTGAAGCTTTCTTT.

To note about this clone: The germline gene is not matched at one end of the junction; a read error may be the cause. The chain combines TRBV28 with TRBJ2-3, with TRBD2 matching 11 bases. Germline CDR1 and CDR2: MDHEN and SYDVKM. The CDR3 is 16 residues long. The CDR3 coding sequence is TGTGCCAGCACTTTAGCGGGAGGGGGGGCCACAGATACGCAGTATTTT. This codes for CASTLAGGGATDTQYF.

The chain links TRBV7-3 to TRBJ1-1; possibly TRBD1 for D (6 bases). Germline loops: CDR1 SGHTA, CDR2 FQGTGA. V was clipped by 8 bases and J by 3 bases, with 13 bases between them. The CDR3 consists of 13 residues. The chain's CDR3 is CASALQGDTEAFF. CDR3 coding DNA: TGTGCCAGCGCGCTACAGGGAGACACTGAAGCTTTCTTT.

This clone was picked up one time. The chain recombines TRBV19 with TRBJ2-1, with TRBD1 matching over 7 bases. The CDR3 runs 14 residues. The germline V gene encodes CDR1 LNHDA and CDR2 SQIVND (reference sequence). After removal of 9 bases from V and 3 bases from J, the junction contained 8 bases not matched to a gene. The CDR3 DNA reads TGTGCCAGGGTCCAGGGACAGCTCTACAATGAGCAGTTCTTC. It translates to CARVQGQLYNEQFF.

V usage is TRBV19 and J usage is TRBJ2-1; 7 bases agree with TRBD2. The CDR3 is 16 amino acids. Per the germline V gene, CDR1 is LNHDA and CDR2 is SQIVND (reference sequence). Unmatched junction bases numbered 15, after V lost 8 bases and J lost 5 bases. The CDR3 spells CASYSEAGEGNNEQFF. The DNA of the CDR3 is TGTGCCAGTTATTCAGAGGCGGGAGAAGGAAACAATGAGCAGTTCTTC.